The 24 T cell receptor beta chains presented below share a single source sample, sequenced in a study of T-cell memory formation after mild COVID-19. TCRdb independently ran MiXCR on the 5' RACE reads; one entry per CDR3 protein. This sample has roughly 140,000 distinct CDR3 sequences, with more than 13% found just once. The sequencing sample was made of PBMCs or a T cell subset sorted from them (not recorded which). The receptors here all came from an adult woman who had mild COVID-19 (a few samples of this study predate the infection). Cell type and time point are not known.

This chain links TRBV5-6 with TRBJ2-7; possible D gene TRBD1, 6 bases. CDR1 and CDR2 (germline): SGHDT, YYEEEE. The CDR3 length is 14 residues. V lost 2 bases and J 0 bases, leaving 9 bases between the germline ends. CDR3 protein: CASSFGQSSYEQYF. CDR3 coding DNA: TGTGCCAGCAGCTTCGGACAGAGCTCCTACGAGCAGTACTTC.

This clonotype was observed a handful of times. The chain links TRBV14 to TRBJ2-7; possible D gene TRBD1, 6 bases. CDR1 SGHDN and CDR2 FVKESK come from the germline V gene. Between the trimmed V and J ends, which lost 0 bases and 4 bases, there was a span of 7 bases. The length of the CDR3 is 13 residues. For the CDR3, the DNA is TGTGCCAGCAGCCAAGAAGGGGGTTACGAGCAGTACTTC. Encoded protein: CASSQEGGYEQYF.

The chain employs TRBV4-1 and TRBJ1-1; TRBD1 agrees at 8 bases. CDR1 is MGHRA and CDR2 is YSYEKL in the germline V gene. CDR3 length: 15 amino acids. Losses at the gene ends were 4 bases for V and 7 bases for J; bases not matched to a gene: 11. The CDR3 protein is CASSPLTGGLGEAFF. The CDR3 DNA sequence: TGCGCCAGCAGCCCACTTACAGGGGGGCTGGGTGAAGCTTTCTTT.

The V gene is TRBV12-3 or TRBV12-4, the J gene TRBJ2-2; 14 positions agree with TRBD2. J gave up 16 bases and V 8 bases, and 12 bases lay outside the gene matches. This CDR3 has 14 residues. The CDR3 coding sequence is TGTGCCAGCTCGGGACTAGCGGGGGCCCGACGGGCGTTTTTT. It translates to CASSGLAGARRAFF.

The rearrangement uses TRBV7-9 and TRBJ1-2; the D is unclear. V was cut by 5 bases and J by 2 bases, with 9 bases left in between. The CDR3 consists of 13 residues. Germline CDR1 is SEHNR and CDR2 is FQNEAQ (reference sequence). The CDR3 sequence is CASSQGINYGYTF. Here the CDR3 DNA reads TGTGCCAGCAGCCAAGGGATAAACTATGGCTACACCTTC.

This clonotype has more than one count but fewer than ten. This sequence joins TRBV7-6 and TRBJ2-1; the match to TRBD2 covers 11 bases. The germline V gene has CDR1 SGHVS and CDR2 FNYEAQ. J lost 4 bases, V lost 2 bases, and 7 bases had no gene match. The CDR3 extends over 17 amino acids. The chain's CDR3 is CASSLPTSGSPYNEQFF. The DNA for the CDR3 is TGTGCCAGCAGCTTACCTACTAGCGGGAGTCCGTACAATGAGCAGTTCTTC.

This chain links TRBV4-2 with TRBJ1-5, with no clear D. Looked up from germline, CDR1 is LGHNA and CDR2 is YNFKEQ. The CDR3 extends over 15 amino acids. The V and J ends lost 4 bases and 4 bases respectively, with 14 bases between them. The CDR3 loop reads CASSPQPRANQPQHF. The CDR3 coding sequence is TGTGCCAGCAGCCCCCAACCGAGAGCTAATCAGCCCCAGCATTTT.

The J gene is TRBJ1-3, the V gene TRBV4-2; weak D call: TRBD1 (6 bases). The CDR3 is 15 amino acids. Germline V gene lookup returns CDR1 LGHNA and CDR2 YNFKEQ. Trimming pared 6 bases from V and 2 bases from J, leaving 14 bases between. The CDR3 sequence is CASREDSKAGNTIYF. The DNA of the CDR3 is TGTGCCAGCAGAGAGGACAGTAAAGCTGGAAACACCATATATTTT.

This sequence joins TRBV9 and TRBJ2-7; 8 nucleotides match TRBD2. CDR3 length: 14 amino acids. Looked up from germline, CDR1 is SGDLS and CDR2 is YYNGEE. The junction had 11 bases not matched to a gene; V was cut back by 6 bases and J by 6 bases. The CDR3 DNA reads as TGTGCCAGCACCCCCGGATCGGGAGGGCTCGAGCAGTACTTC. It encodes CASTPGSGGLEQYF.

This chain's CDR3 is CASSYRDPTSEQYF. The CDR3 DNA reads TGTGCCAGCAGTTACCGGGACCCCACGAGCGAGCAGTACTTC. The chain uses TRBV27 and TRBJ2-7, with D tentatively TRBD1 or TRBD2 (5 bases each). V gave up 4 bases and J gave up 6 bases, with 16 bases separating them. The CDR3 sequence is 14 residues long. CDR1 is MNHEY and CDR2 is SMNVEV in the germline V gene (reference sequence).

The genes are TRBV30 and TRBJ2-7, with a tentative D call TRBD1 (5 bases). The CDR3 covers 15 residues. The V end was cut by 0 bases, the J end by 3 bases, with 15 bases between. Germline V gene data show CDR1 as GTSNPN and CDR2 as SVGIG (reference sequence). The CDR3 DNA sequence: TGTGCCTGGAGTGTACGCAGGGTTTGGGTCTACGAGCAGTACTTC. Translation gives CAWSVRRVWVYEQYF. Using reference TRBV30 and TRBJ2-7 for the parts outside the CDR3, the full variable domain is SQTIHQWPATLVQPVGSPLSLECTVEGTSNPNLYWYRQAAGRGLQLLFYSVGIGQISSEVPQNLSASRPQDRQFILSSKKLLLSDSGFYLCAWSVRRVWVYEQYFGPGTRLTVT.

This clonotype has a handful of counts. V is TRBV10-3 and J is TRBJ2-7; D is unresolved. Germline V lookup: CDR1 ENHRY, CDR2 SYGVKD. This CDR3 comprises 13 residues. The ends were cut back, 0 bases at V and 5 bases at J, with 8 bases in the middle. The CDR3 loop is CAISESTRNEQYF. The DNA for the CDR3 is TGTGCCATCAGTGAGTCCACCCGGAACGAGCAGTACTTC.

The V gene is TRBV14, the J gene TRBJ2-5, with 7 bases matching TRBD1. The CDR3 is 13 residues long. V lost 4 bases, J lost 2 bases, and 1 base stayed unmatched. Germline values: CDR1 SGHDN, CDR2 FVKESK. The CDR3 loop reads CASSRGQQETQYF. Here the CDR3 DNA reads TGTGCCAGCAGCCGGGGACAGCAAGAGACCCAGTACTTC.

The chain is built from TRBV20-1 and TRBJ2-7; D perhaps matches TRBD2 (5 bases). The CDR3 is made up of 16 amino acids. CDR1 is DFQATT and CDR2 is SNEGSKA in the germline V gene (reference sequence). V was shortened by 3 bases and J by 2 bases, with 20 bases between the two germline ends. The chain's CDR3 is CSARGKADGVTYEQYF. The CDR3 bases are TGCAGTGCTAGGGGGAAAGCGGACGGGGTAACCTACGAGCAGTACTTC.

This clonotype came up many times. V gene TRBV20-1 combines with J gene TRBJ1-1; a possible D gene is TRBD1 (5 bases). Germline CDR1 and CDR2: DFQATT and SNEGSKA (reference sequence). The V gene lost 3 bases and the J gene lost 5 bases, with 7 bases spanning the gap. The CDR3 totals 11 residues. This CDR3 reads CSARGGTEAFF. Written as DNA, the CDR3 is TGCAGTGCTAGGGGGGGGACTGAAGCTTTCTTT.

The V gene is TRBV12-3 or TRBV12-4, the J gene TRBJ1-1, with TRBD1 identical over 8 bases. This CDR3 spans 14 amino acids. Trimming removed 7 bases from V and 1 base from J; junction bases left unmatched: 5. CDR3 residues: CASTPTGGNTEAFF. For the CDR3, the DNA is TGTGCCAGCACCCCTACAGGGGGGAACACTGAAGCTTTCTTT.

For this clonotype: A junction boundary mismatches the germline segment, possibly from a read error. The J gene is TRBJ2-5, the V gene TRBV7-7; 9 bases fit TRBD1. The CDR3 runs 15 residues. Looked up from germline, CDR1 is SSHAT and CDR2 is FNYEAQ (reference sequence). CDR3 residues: CASSRTGAKHETQYF. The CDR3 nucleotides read TGTGCTAGCAGCCGGACAGGGGCTAAACATGAGACCCAGTACTTC.

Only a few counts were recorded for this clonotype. Here the CDR3 reads CASSVDATDSYEQYF. CDR3 in DNA: TGTGCCAGCAGCGTAGACGCGACGGACTCCTACGAGCAGTACTTC. The chain is built from TRBV9 and TRBJ2-7; D is undetermined. The CDR3 consists of 15 residues. V was trimmed by 0 bases and J by 0 bases, leaving 10 bases between them. CDR1 SGDLS and CDR2 YYNGEE come from the germline V gene.

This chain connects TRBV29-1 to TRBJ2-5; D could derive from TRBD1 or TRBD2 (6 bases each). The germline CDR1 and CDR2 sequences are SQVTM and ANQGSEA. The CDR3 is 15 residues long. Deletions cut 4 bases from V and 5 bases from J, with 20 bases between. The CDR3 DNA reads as TGCAGCGTTGGAGGGGGGATCGGTAGGGAGGAGACCCAGTACTTC. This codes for CSVGGGIGREETQYF.

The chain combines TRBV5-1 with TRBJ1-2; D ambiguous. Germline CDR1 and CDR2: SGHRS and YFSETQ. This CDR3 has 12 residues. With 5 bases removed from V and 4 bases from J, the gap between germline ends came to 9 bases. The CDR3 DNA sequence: TGCGCCAGCAGTACCGCACGCTATGGCTACACCTTC. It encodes CASSTARYGYTF. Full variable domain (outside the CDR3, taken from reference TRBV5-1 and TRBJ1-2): KAGVTQTPRYLIKTRGQQVTLSCSPISGHRSVSWYQQTPGQGLQFLFEYFSETQRNKGNFPGRFSGRQFSNSRSEMNVSTLELGDSALYLCASSTARYGYTFGSGTRLTVV.

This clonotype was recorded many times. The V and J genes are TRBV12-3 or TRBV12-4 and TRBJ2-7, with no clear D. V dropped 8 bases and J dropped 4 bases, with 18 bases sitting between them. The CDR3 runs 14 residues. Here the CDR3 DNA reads TGTGCCAGCGGATGGGTTGGGGTAGATTACGAGCAGTACTTC. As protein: CASGWVGVDYEQYF.

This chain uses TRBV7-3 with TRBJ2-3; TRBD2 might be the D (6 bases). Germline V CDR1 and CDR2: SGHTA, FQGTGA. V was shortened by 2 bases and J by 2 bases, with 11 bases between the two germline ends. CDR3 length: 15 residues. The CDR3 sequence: CASSLLGGPTDTQYF. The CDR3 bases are TGTGCCAGCAGCTTATTGGGGGGACCCACAGATACGCAGTATTTT. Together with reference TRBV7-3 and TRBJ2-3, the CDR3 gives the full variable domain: GAGVSQTPSNKVTEKGKYVELRCDPISGHTALYWYRQSLGQGPEFLIYFQGTGAADDSGLPNDRFFAVRPEGSVSTLKIQRTERGDSAVYLCASSLLGGPTDTQYFGPGTRLTVL.

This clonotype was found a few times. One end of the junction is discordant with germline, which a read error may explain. CDR3 sequence: CASSELGTTTLF. CDR3 nucleotide sequence: TGTGCCAGCAGTGAATTAGGGACCACGACGCTCTTC. The rearrangement joins TRBV25-1 to TRBJ2-1, with D perhaps TRBD1 or TRBD2 (5 bases each). This CDR3 is 12 amino acids long. Germline CDR1 is MGHDK and CDR2 is SYGVNS.

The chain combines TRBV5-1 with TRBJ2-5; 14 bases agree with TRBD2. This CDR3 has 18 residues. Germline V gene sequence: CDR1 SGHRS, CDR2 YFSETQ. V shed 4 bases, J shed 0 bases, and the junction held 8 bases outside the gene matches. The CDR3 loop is CASSPGTSGRKYQETQYF. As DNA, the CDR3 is TGCGCCAGCAGCCCCGGGACTAGCGGGAGAAAGTACCAAGAGACCCAGTACTTC.